This T cell receptor beta chain was recovered during a study of response to subunit inactivated influenza vaccine. MiXCR, run by TCRdb on the RT-PCR reads, gives a single entry per CDR3 protein. The sample lists about 540,000 distinct CDR3 sequences, 20% to 25% occurring once. Germline loops: CDR1 DFQATT, CDR2 SNEGSKA (reference sequence). This CDR3 contains 12 residues. With 6 bases removed from V and 3 bases from J, the gap between germline ends came to 12 bases. This clonotype was observed a few times. The sample was also reused in another study, on T cells expressing NK-cell markers. That source reports: Template switching by 5'RACE with UMIs generated the TCR beta cDNA. There were seven HCMV-seropositive donors and one seronegative donor among the eight sequenced. The contribution of dominant NKG2C+ clonotypes to CD8+ T cells in six or seven donors was about 1.0-7.0%.

This receptor was obtained from a man aged 50-59 years who received an inactivated influenza vaccine. This chain connects TRBV20-1 to TRBJ2-7; a weak D match, TRBD2 (6 bases). The specimen comprised CD4+ T cells sorted from PBMCs, sampled less than 13 days after vaccination. DNA for the CDR3: TGCAGTGCGCGGGAAAAAAGCTACGAGCAGTACTTC. Encoded protein: CSAREKSYEQYF.